The 28 T cell receptor beta chains reported below all come from one sample, sequenced in a study of blood T cell repertoires in COVID-19. The repertoire was sequenced with immunoSEQ multiplex PCR; TCRdb's copy has only in-frame clones and lacks some. The sample shows over 130,000 clones, approximately 89% of them seen only once. Sequenced: peripheral blood. The receptor source for this set is a human donor in a cohort sampled during active COVID-19.

The V gene is TRBV6-5, the J gene TRBJ2-7, with D possibly TRBD1 on 6 matching bases. V was trimmed by 6 bases and J by 6 bases, leaving 9 bases between them. Germline assignment: CDR1 MNHEY and CDR2 SVGAGI. The CDR3 is 11 residues long. Here the CDR3 reads CASRTGTEQYF. The CDR3 DNA follows: TGTGCCAGCAGAACAGGGACCGAGCAGTACTTC.

The gene calls are TRBV6-5 and TRBJ1-1, with D tentatively TRBD1 (5 bases). This CDR3 spans 13 amino acids. Germline CDR1 MNHEY, CDR2 SVGAGI. The ends were cut back, 8 bases at V and 6 bases at J, with 16 bases in the middle. CDR3: CASLTARVPEAFF. The CDR3 nucleotides read TGTGCCAGCCTGACGGCCAGGGTGCCTGAAGCTTTCTTT.

The genes are TRBV27 and TRBJ2-3, with D possibly TRBD1 on 6 matching bases. In germline, CDR1 is MNHEY, CDR2 SMNVEV (reference sequence). Trimming shortened V by 3 bases and J by 1 base, and 14 bases separated the two germline ends. This CDR3 contains 16 residues. The CDR3 DNA is TGTGCCAGCAGTTTGCGCACAGGGTTAGGCACAGATACGCAGTATTTT. This translates into CASSLRTGLGTDTQYF.

The chain couples TRBV4-2 to TRBJ1-1, with unresolved D. V lost 2 bases, J lost 0 bases, and 13 bases lay in between. Germline V gene data show CDR1 as LGHNA and CDR2 as YNFKEQ. CDR3 length equals 16 residues. In nucleotides, the CDR3 is TGTGCCAGCAGCCAACGCCCTGAAGCAATGAACACTGAAGCTTTCTTT. This codes for CASSQRPEAMNTEAFF.

This rearrangement joins TRBV7-2 to TRBJ2-3, with D possibly TRBD2 on 6 matching bases. The CDR3 extends over 15 amino acids. CDR1 and CDR2 (germline): SGHTA, FQGNSA. With 5 bases removed from V and 2 bases from J, the gap between germline ends came to 14 bases. CDR3 in DNA: TGTGCCAGCAGCCCACAAGGCGGGGTCACAGATACGCAGTATTTT. Translating gives CASSPQGGVTDTQYF.

The rearrangement joins TRBV6-5 to TRBJ2-3; 9 bases agree with TRBD2. This CDR3 comprises 13 residues. V dropped 5 bases and J dropped 7; count of bases not matched to a gene: 4. Germline-derived CDR1 and CDR2 are MNHEY and SVGAGI. This CDR3 is CASSNAGGYTQYF. CDR3 nucleotides: TGTGCCAGCAGTAACGCGGGGGGGTATACGCAGTATTTT.

The rearrangement joins TRBV10-3 to TRBJ2-3, with 8 bases lining up with TRBD2. This CDR3 region has 15 residues. Trimming at V came to 0 bases and at J to 5 bases, leaving 4 bases not matched to a gene. Germline V gene sequence: CDR1 ENHRY, CDR2 SYGVKD. In DNA, the CDR3 is TGTGCCATCAGTGAGTCGCGGGGGGCAATAGATACGCAGTATTTT. It yields the protein CAISESRGAIDTQYF.

The chain combines TRBV6-5 with TRBJ2-3; D might be TRBD1 (6 bases). Germline V lookup: CDR1 MNHEY, CDR2 SVGAGI. This CDR3 has 15 amino acids. Trimming pared 6 bases from V and 1 base from J, leaving 14 bases between. For the CDR3, the DNA is TGTGCCAGCAGCGATTCGGGACATCGCACAGATACGCAGTATTTT. It specifies CASSDSGHRTDTQYF.

CDR3 amino acids: CASRGGHGEKLFF. The CDR3 DNA follows: TGTGCCAGCAGAGGGGGCCACGGAGAAAAACTGTTTTTT. The chain has TRBV3-1 (or the pseudogene TRBV3-2) and TRBJ1-4; 7 positions agree with TRBD1. CDR1 and CDR2 from the germline V gene are LGHDT and YNNKEL (reference sequence). The junction had 6 bases not matched to a gene; V was cut back by 6 bases and J by 8 bases. The CDR3 length is 13 residues.

The chain carries TRBV6-5 and TRBJ1-1; TRBD1 might be the D (6 bases). Trimming took off 4 bases at V and 5 bases at J, with 8 bases between the two ends. The germline gives CDR1 MNHEY, CDR2 SVGAGI. The CDR3 is 12 residues long. CDR3 amino acids: CASSLGQTEAFF. DNA for the CDR3: TGTGCCAGCAGTTTAGGACAGACTGAAGCTTTCTTT.

The chain carries TRBV3-1 (or the pseudogene TRBV3-2) and TRBJ1-3, with D perhaps TRBD1 (6 bases). Trimming took off 5 bases at V and 4 bases at J, with 15 bases between the two ends. Germline V gene lookup returns CDR1 LGHDT and CDR2 YNNKEL (reference sequence). The CDR3 totals 15 residues. In nucleotides, the CDR3 is TGTGCCAGCAGCAATACAGGGTTTGGAGGAAACACCATATATTTT. Its translation: CASSNTGFGGNTIYF.

This chain links TRBV6-6 with TRBJ2-1; the D is unclear. Germline assignment: CDR1 MNHNY and CDR2 SVGAGI (reference sequence). Trimming took off 4 bases at V and 8 bases at J, with 9 bases between the two ends. This CDR3 is 12 amino acids long. CDR3 protein: CASSLALDEQFF. The CDR3 coding sequence is TGTGCCAGCAGTTTAGCTTTAGATGAGCAGTTCTTC.

The chain has TRBV5-1 and TRBJ2-3; D unresolved. The CDR3 has 13 amino acids. The V gene's germline CDR1 is SGHRS and CDR2 YFSETQ. Trimming pared 4 bases from V and 5 bases from J, leaving 11 bases between. The CDR3 bases are TGCGCCAGCAGCCCGTCGACTCAAGATACGCAGTATTTT. Its translation: CASSPSTQDTQYF.

The gene calls are TRBV6-5 and TRBJ2-5; 9 positions agree with TRBD2. V trimming: 5 bases; J trimming: 2 bases; junction bases outside the gene matches: 3. The germline V gene has CDR1 MNHEY and CDR2 SVGAGI. The CDR3 length is 14 residues. CDR3 sequence reads: CASSPSGTQETQYF. The CDR3, as DNA: TGTGCCAGCAGTCCTAGCGGGACTCAAGAGACCCAGTACTTC.

The chain has TRBV23-1 and TRBJ2-1; 14 nucleotides match TRBD2. TRBV23-1 is flagged as an ORF with uncertain function. The CDR3 sequence is 19 residues long. V lost 7 bases and J lost 0; bases outside the gene matches: 11. The CDR3 protein is CASMRGTSGGLSSYNEQFF. In nucleotides, the CDR3 is TGCGCCAGCATGAGGGGGACTAGCGGGGGCCTTTCCTCCTACAATGAGCAGTTCTTC.

This chain connects TRBV5-1 to TRBJ2-5; TRBD2 agrees at 16 bases. The CDR3 is made up of 18 amino acids. V was clipped by 0 bases and J by 9 bases; unmatched bases: 11. Germline loops: CDR1 SGHRS, CDR2 YFSETQ. CDR3 bases: TGCGCCAGCAGCTTGGACTCCGCGGGACTAGCGGGGGGGCGGGCCCAGTACTTC. Protein: CASSLDSAGLAGGRAQYF.

The chain links TRBV3-1 (or the pseudogene TRBV3-2) to TRBJ2-1, with 8 bases aligning to TRBD2. The length of the CDR3 is 14 residues. V trimming: 4 bases; J trimming: 8 bases; junction bases outside the gene matches: 7. Germline lookup yields CDR1 LGHDT and CDR2 YNNKEL (reference sequence). The CDR3 sequence is CASSRYGGGDEQFF. CDR3 DNA sequence: TGTGCCAGCAGCCGGTACGGGGGGGGCGATGAGCAGTTCTTC.

The V gene is TRBV5-1, the J gene TRBJ2-1; 8 bases agree with TRBD2. This CDR3 contains 15 residues. The trim removed 3 bases at V and 3 bases at J, leaving 5 bases unmatched. CDR1 and CDR2 (germline): SGHRS, YFSETQ. CDR3 in DNA: TGCGCCAGCAGCTCTAGGACTAGCAACTACAATGAGCAGTTCTTC. It is translated as CASSSRTSNYNEQFF.

The chain couples TRBV30 to TRBJ2-2; maybe TRBD2 (5 bases). Trimming removed 0 bases from V and 7 bases from J, with 9 bases in between. Germline-derived CDR1 and CDR2 are GTSNPN and SVGIG (reference sequence). The CDR3 is 13 amino acids. The CDR3 is CAWSVRRGGELFF. The CDR3 DNA sequence: TGTGCCTGGAGTGTACGCCGGGGCGGGGAGCTGTTTTTT.

The V and J genes are TRBV30 and TRBJ2-7, with TRBD1 identical over 11 bases. In germline, CDR1 is GTSNPN, CDR2 SVGIG (reference sequence). Trimming at V came to 1 base and at J to 2 bases, leaving 7 bases not matched to a gene. The CDR3 contains 16 residues. The CDR3 is CAWSGYRDRGAYEQYF. The CDR3 nucleotides are TGTGCCTGGAGTGGGTACCGGGACAGGGGGGCCTACGAGCAGTACTTC.

The gene calls are TRBV12-3 or TRBV12-4 and TRBJ2-1, with D perhaps TRBD2 (6 bases). V was cut by 3 bases and J by 7 bases, with 10 bases left in between. The CDR3 length is 13 residues. The CDR3 sequence is CASSFGTGNEQFF. CDR3 bases: TGTGCCAGCAGTTTCGGGACTGGGAATGAGCAGTTCTTC.

The chain carries TRBV6-1 and TRBJ2-1; D might be TRBD2 (7 bases). V was cut by 2 bases and J by 4 bases, with 12 bases left in between. The CDR3 has 15 amino acids. Germline CDR1 reads MNHNS; CDR2 reads SASEGT. The CDR3 protein is CASSETRGAYNEQFF. The DNA of the CDR3 is TGTGCCAGCAGTGAAACACGGGGGGCTTACAATGAGCAGTTCTTC.

V is TRBV9 and J is TRBJ2-2; D remains ambiguous. Trimming took off 2 bases at V and 6 bases at J, with 11 bases between the two ends. CDR3 length: 14 residues. Looked up from germline, CDR1 is SGDLS and CDR2 is YYNGEE. The CDR3 protein is CASSVALRSGELFF. The CDR3 DNA reads as TGTGCCAGCAGCGTTGCCCTGAGATCCGGGGAGCTGTTTTTT.

Turning to this clone: The junction and the germline gene differ at one end; a read error may be behind it. The V gene is TRBV29-1, the J gene TRBJ1-2, with D possibly TRBD1 on 6 matching bases. Germline V gives CDR1 SQVTM, CDR2 ANQGSEA. This CDR3 has 14 amino acids. The CDR3 protein is CSVEGQLGNYGYTF. CDR3 DNA sequence: TGCAGCGTCGAAGGACAGCTGGGTAACTATGGCTACACCTTC.

The chain combines TRBV10-3 with TRBJ1-5; 12 positions agree with TRBD1. Germline loops: CDR1 ENHRY, CDR2 SYGVKD. V lost 0 bases, J lost 5 bases, and 2 bases stayed unmatched. The CDR3 contains 16 residues. The CDR3 DNA reads as TGTGCCATCAGTGAGTCCGGGACAGGGGGCGATCAGCCCCAGCATTTT. This gives the protein CAISESGTGGDQPQHF.

The chain employs TRBV3-1 (or the pseudogene TRBV3-2) and TRBJ1-1, with D tentatively TRBD1 (5 bases). The CDR3 runs to 14 residues. Germline V gene data show CDR1 as LGHDT and CDR2 as YNNKEL (reference sequence). V lost 1 base and J lost 6, with 12 bases in between. The CDR3 DNA follows: TGTGCCAGCAGCCAAGTAAGACAGAGCGCTGAAGCTTTCTTT. Protein: CASSQVRQSAEAFF.

This sequence joins TRBV20-1 and TRBJ2-7; D is unclear. Germline V gives CDR1 DFQATT, CDR2 SNEGSKA (reference sequence). This CDR3 is 15 amino acids long. Trimming cost V 3 bases and J 1 base, with 16 bases left between them. CDR3 DNA sequence: TGCAGTGCTAGTCCTCCACTTGACGGGTCCTACGAGCAGTACTTC. It is translated as CSASPPLDGSYEQYF.

The chain joins TRBV5-4 to TRBJ2-2; 7 bases map to TRBD1. This CDR3 contains 15 residues. Trimming removed 2 bases from V and 6 bases from J; junction bases left unmatched: 7. Germline V gene sequence: CDR1 SGHNT, CDR2 YYREEE (reference sequence). The CDR3 region is CASSFPRGRAGELFF. The CDR3 DNA reads as TGTGCCAGCAGCTTTCCGAGGGGGCGCGCCGGGGAGCTGTTTTTT.